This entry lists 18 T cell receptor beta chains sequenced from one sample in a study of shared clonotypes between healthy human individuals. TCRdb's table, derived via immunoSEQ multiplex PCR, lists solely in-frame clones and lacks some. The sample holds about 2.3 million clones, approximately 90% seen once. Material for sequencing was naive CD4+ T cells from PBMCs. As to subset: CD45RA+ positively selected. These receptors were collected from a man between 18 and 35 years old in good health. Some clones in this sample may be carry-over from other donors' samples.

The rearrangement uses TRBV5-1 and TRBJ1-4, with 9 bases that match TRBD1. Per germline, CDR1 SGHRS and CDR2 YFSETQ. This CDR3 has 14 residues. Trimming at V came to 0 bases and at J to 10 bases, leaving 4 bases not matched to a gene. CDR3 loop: CASSLGTGEAKLFF. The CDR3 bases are TGCGCCAGCAGCTTGGGGACAGGGGAAGCAAAACTGTTTTTT.

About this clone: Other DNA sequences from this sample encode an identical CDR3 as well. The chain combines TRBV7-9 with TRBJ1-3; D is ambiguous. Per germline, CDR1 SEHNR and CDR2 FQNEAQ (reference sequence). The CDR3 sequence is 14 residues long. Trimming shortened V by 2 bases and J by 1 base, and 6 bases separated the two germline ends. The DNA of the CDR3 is TGTGCCAGCAGCTTAAGACGTTCTGGAAACACCATATATTTT. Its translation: CASSLRRSGNTIYF.

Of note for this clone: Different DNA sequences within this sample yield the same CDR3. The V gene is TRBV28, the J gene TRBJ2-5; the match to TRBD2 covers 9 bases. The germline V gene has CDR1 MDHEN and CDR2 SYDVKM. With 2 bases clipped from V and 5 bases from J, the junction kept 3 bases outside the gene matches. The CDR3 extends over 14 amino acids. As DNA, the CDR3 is TGTGCCAGCAGTTTAGCGGGAGGGCCGGAGACCCAGTACTTC. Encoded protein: CASSLAGGPETQYF. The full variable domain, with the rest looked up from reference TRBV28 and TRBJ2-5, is DVKVTQSSRYLVKRTGEKVFLECVQDMDHENMFWYRQDPGLGLRLIYFSYDVKMKEKGDIPEGYSVSREKKERFSLILESASTNQTSMYLCASSLAGGPETQYFGPGTRLLVL.

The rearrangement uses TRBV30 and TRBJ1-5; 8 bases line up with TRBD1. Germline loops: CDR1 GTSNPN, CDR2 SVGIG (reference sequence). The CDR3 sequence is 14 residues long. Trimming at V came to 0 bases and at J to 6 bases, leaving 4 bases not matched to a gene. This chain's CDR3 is CAWSVQGDSQPQHF. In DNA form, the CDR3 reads TGTGCCTGGAGTGTACAGGGGGATAGTCAGCCCCAGCATTTT.

The DNA for the CDR3 is TGTGCCAGCAGCTCCCCGACAGGGGGGACATTGGGGACCCAGTACTTC. The encoded protein is CASSSPTGGTLGTQYF. The J gene is TRBJ2-5, the V gene TRBV5-4; 9 nucleotides align to TRBD1. Germline CDR1 reads SGHNT; CDR2 reads YYREEE (reference sequence). CDR3 length: 16 amino acids. Germline trimming cut 3 bases from V and 7 bases from J; bases unmatched to any gene: 13. The variable domain in full, completed from reference TRBV5-4 and TRBJ2-5, reads ETGVTQSPTHLIKTRGQQVTLRCSSQSGHNTVSWYQQALGQGPQFIFQYYREEENGRGNFPPRFSGLQFPNYSSELNVNALELDDSALYLCASSSPTGGTLGTQYFGPGTRLLVL.

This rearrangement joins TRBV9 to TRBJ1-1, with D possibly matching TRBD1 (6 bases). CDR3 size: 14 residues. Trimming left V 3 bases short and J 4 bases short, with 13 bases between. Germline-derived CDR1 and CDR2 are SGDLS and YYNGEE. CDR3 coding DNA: TGTGCCAGCAGCGCCCAAAGGGGGTCCACTGAAGCTTTCTTT. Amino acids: CASSAQRGSTEAFF.

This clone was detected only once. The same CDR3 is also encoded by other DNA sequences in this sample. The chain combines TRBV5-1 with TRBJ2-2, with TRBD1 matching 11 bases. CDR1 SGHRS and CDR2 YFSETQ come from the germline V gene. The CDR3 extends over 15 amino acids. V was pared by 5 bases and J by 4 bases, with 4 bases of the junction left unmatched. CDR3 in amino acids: CASSFGTGGTGELFF. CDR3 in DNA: TGCGCCAGCAGTTTTGGGACAGGGGGCACCGGGGAGCTGTTTTTT.

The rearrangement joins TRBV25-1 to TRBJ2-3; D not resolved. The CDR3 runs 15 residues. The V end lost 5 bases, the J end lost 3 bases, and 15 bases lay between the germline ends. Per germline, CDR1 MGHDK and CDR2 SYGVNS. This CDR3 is CASSPSRPGTDTQYF. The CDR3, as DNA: TGTGCCAGCAGTCCCTCAAGGCCTGGGACAGATACGCAGTATTTT.

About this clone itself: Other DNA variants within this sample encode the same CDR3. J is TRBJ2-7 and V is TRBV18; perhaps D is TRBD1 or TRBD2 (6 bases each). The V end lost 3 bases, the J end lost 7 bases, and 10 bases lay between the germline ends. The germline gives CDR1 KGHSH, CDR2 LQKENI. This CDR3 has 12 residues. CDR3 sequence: CASSPGGGEQYF. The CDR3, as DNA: TGTGCCAGCTCACCTGGAGGGGGAGAGCAGTACTTC.

Written as DNA, the CDR3 is TGCGCCAGCAGCCGAGGGGATGAATTTTTAGCCAAAAACATTCAGTACTTC. Protein sequence: CASSRGDEFLAKNIQYF. V usage is TRBV5-1 and J usage is TRBJ2-4; D might be TRBD1 or TRBD2, each matching 5 bases. Germline CDR1 and CDR2: SGHRS and YFSETQ. V shed 4 bases and J shed 0 bases, with 17 bases lying between them. CDR3 length equals 17 residues.

The chain's CDR3 is CASSLSPGSLLNYGYTF. The CDR3 bases are TGTGCCAGCAGTTTAAGCCCAGGGAGTTTATTGAACTATGGCTACACCTTC. V usage is TRBV27 and J usage is TRBJ1-2; TRBD1 is a possible D gene (5 bases). V lost 2 bases and J 2 bases, leaving 18 bases between the germline ends. The CDR3 consists of 17 residues. Germline values: CDR1 MNHEY, CDR2 SMNVEV (reference sequence).

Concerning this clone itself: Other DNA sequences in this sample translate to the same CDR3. The CDR3, as DNA: TGCGCCAGCAGCTTGGAGGGCGGGAGATGGGGCGAGCAGTACTTC. Translating it yields CASSLEGGRWGEQYF. The chain couples TRBV5-1 to TRBJ2-7; TRBD2 aligns across 7 bases. The CDR3 has 15 amino acids. Per the germline V gene, CDR1 is SGHRS and CDR2 is YFSETQ. Losses at the gene ends were 0 bases for V and 6 bases for J; bases not matched to a gene: 9.

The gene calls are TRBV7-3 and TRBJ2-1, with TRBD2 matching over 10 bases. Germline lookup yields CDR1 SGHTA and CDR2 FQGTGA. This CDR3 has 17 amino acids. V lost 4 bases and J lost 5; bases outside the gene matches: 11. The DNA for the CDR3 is TGTGCCAGCAGCTCAACTAGCGGACTAGCGGTCAACAATGAGCAGTTCTTC. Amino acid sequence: CASSSTSGLAVNNEQFF.

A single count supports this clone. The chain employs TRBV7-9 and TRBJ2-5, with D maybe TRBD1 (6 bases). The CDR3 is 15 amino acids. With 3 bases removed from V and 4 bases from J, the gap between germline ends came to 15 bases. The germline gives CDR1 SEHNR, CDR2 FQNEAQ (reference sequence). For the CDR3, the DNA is TGTGCCAGCAGCTTTGGCAGGGGTGTTCTAGAGACCCAGTACTTC. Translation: CASSFGRGVLETQYF.

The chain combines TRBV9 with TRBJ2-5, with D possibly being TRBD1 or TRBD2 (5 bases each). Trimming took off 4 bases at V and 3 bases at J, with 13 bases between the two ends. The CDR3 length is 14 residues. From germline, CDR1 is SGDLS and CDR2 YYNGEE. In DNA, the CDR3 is TGTGCCAGCAGCCCCCTCCAGGGAGAAGAGACCCAGTACTTC. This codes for CASSPLQGEETQYF.

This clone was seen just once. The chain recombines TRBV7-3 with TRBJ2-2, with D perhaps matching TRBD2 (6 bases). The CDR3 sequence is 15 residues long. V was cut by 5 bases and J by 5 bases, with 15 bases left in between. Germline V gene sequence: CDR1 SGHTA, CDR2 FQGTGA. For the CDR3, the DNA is TGTGCCAGCAGCCCACTGGGGGGATGGACCGGGGAGCTGTTTTTT. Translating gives CASSPLGGWTGELFF.

The DNA of the CDR3 is TGTGCCAGCAGCTTGGCAGGATACGGCGGGGGCTACACCTTC. Translation: CASSLAGYGGGYTF. This chain joins TRBV5-4 and TRBJ1-2; D unclear. The CDR3 contains 14 residues. In germline, CDR1 is SGHNT, CDR2 YYREEE (reference sequence). Deletions cut 0 bases from V and 8 bases from J, with 14 bases between.

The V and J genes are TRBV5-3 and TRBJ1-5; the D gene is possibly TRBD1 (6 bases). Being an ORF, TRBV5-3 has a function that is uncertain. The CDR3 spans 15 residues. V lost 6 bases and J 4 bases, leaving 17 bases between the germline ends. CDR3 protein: CARKRDGTPNQPQHF. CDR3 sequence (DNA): TGTGCCAGAAAGAGAGACGGGACACCAAATCAGCCCCAGCATTTT.